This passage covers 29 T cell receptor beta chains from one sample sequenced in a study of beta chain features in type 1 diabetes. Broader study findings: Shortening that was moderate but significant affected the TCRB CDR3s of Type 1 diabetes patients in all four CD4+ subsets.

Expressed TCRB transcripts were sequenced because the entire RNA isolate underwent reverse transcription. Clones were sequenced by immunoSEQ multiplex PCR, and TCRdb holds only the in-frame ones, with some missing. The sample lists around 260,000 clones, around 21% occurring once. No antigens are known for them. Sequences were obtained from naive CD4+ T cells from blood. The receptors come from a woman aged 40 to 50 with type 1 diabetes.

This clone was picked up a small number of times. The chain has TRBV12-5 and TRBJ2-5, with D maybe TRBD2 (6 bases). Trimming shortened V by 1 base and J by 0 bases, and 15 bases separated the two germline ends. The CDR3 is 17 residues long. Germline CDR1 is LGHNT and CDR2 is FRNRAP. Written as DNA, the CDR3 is TGTGCTAGTGGTTTGGACATTAGCGGTTCATACCAAGAGACCCAGTACTTC. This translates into CASGLDISGSYQETQYF.

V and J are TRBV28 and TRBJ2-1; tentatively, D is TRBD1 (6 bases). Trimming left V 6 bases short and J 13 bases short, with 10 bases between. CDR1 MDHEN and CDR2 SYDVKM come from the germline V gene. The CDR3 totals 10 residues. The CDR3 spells CASSRQVQFF. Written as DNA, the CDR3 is TGTGCCAGCAGCCGACAGGTCCAGTTCTTC.

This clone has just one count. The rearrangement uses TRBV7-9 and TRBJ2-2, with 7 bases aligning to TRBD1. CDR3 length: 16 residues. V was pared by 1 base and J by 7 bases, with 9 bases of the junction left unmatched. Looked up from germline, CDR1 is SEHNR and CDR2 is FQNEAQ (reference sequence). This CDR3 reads CASSLVRGQQNGELFF. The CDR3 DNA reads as TGTGCCAGCAGCTTAGTCCGGGGACAGCAAAACGGGGAGCTGTTTTTT. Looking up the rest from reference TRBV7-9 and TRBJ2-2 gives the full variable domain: DTGVSQNPRHKITKRGQNVTFRCDPISEHNRLYWYRQTLGQGPEFLTYFQNEAQLEKSRLLSDRFSAERPKGSFSTLEIQRTEQGDSAMYLCASSLVRGQQNGELFFGEGSRLTVL.

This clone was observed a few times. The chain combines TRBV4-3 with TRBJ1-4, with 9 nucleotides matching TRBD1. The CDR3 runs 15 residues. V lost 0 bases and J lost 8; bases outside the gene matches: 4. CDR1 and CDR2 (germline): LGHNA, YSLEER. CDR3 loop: CASSQDWTGEEKLFF. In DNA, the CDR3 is TGCGCCAGCAGCCAAGACTGGACAGGGGAAGAAAAACTGTTTTTT.

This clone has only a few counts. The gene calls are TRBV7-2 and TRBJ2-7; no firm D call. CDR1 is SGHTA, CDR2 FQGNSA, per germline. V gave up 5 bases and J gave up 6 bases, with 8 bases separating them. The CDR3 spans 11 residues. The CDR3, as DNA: TGTGCCAGCAGCCCCTCCGTCGAGCAGTACTTC. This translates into CASSPSVEQYF.

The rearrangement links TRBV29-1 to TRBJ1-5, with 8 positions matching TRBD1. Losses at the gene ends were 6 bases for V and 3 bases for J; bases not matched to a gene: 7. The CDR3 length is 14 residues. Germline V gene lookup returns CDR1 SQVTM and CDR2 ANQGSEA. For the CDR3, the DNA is TGCAGCGTCCTGACAGGGGACATCAATCAGCCCCAGCATTTT. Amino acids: CSVLTGDINQPQHF.

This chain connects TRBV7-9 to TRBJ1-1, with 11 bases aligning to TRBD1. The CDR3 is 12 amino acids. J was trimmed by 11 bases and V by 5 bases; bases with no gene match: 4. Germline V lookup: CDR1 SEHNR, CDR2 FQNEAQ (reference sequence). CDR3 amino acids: CASSLGDRGAFF. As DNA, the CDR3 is TGTGCCAGCAGCCTGGGGGACAGGGGGGCTTTCTTT.

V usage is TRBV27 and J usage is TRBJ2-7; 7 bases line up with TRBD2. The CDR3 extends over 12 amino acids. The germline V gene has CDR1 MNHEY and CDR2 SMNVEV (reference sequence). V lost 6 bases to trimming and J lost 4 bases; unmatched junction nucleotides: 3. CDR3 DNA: TGTGCCAGCAGCGAGCGGGGTTACGAGCAGTACTTC. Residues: CASSERGYEQYF.

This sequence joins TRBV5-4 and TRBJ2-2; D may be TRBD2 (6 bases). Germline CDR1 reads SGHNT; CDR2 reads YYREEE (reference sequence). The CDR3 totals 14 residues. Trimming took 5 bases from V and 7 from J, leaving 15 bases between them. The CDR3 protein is CASRAYLGGGELFF. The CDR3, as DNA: TGTGCCAGCAGGGCTTATTTGGGAGGCGGGGAGCTGTTTTTT.

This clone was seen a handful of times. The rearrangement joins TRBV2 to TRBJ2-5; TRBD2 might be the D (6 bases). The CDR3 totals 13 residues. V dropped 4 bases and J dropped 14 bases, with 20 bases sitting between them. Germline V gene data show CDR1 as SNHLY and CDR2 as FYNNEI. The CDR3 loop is CASSAGIPSGEYF. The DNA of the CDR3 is TGTGCCAGCAGTGCGGGGATACCCTCGGGGGAATACTTC.

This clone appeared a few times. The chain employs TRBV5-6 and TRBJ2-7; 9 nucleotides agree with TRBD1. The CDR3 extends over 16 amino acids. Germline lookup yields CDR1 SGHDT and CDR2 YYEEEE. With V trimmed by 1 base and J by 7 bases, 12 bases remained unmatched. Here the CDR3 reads CASSLWTGEAYVEQYF. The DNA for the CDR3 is TGTGCCAGCAGCTTGTGGACAGGGGAAGCCTACGTGGAGCAGTACTTC. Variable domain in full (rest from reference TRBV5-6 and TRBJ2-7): DAGVTQSPTHLIKTRGQQVTLRCSPKSGHDTVSWYQQALGQGPQFIFQYYEEEERQRGNFPDRFSGHQFPNYSSELNVNALLLGDSALYLCASSLWTGEAYVEQYFGPGTRLTVT.

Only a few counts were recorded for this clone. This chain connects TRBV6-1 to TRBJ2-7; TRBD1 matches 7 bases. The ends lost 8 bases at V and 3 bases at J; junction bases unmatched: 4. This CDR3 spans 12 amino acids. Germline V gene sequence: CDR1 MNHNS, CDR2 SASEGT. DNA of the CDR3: TGTGCCAGCGGGACAGAGAACTACGAGCAGTACTTC. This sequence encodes CASGTENYEQYF.

The DNA of the CDR3 is TGCGCCAGCAGCCCTGGGGACAGGGGGACTAACTATGGCTACACCTTC. Translated, it gives CASSPGDRGTNYGYTF. The chain combines TRBV5-1 with TRBJ1-2; 11 bases match TRBD1. This CDR3 has 16 residues. Germline CDR1 is SGHRS and CDR2 is YFSETQ. J was trimmed by 0 bases and V by 4 bases; bases with no gene match: 5.

The CDR3 is CASSFGQGNSPLHF. The CDR3 coding sequence is TGTGCCAGCAGCTTCGGACAGGGAAATTCACCCCTCCACTTT. The V and J genes are TRBV7-9 and TRBJ1-6; 8 bases are shared with TRBD1. Germline V CDR1 and CDR2: SEHNR, FQNEAQ (reference sequence). The CDR3 is made up of 14 amino acids. With 3 bases clipped from V and 7 bases from J, the junction kept 2 bases outside the gene matches.

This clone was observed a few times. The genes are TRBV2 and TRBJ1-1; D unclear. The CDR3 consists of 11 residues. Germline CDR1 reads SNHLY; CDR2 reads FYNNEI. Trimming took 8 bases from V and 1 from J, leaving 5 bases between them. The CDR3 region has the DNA TGTGCCAGCTTCAGGAACACTGAAGCTTTCTTT. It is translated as CASFRNTEAFF.

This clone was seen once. CDR3 bases: TGTGCCAGCAGCCCCGGACAGGGGGATGCTTCACCCCTCCACTTT. The encoded protein is CASSPGQGDASPLHF. The V gene is TRBV7-9, the J gene TRBJ1-6, with 10 bases fitting TRBD1. V was pared by 5 bases and J by 9 bases, with 7 bases of the junction left unmatched. Germline CDR1 SEHNR, CDR2 FQNEAQ (reference sequence). CDR3 length: 15 residues.

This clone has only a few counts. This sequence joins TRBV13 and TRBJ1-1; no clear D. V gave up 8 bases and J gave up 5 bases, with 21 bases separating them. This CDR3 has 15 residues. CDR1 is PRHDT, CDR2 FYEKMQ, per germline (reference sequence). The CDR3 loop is CASRNPASGSTEAFF. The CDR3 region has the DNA TGTGCCAGCCGGAATCCAGCTTCGGGATCAACTGAAGCTTTCTTT.

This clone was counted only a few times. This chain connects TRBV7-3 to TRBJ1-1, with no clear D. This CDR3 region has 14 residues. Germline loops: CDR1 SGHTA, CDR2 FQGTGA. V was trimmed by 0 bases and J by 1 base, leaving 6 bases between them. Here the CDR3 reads CASSLTSQNTEAFF. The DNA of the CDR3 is TGTGCCAGCAGCTTAACCAGTCAGAACACTGAAGCTTTCTTT.

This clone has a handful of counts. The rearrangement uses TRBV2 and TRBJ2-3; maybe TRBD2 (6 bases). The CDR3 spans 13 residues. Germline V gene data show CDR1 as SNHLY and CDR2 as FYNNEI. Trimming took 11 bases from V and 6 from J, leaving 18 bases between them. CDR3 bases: TGTGCCGCCCCGGCGGGGTTGGAGGATACGCAGTATTTT. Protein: CAAPAGLEDTQYF.

CDR3 region: CASSTREGAGDTQYF. CDR3 nucleotides: TGTGCCAGCAGCACCCGCGAGGGGGCCGGAGATACGCAGTATTTT. The chain couples TRBV9 to TRBJ2-3; 7 nucleotides agree with TRBD1. The CDR3 is made up of 15 amino acids. V shed 4 bases and J 5 bases; nucleotides not matched to a gene: 10. Per the germline V gene, CDR1 is SGDLS and CDR2 is YYNGEE.

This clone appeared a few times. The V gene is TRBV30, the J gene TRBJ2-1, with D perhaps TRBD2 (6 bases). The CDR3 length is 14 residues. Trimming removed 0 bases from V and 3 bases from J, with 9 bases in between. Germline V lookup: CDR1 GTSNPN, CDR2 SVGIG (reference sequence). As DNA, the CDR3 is TGTGCCTGGAGTGTAGGCGGGATCTACAATGAGCAGTTCTTC. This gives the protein CAWSVGGIYNEQFF.

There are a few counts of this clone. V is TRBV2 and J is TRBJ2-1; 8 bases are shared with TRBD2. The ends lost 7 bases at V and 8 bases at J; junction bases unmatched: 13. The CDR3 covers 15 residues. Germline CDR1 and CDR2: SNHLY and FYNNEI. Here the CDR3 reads CASTRGLAGGDEQFF. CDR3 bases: TGTGCCAGCACCAGAGGACTAGCTGGTGGGGATGAGCAGTTCTTC. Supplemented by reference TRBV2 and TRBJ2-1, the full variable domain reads EPEVTQTPSHQVTQMGQEVILRCVPISNHLYFYWYRQILGQKVEFLVSFYNNEISEKSEIFDDQFSVERPDGSNFTLKIRSTKLEDSAMYFCASTRGLAGGDEQFFGPGTRLTVL.

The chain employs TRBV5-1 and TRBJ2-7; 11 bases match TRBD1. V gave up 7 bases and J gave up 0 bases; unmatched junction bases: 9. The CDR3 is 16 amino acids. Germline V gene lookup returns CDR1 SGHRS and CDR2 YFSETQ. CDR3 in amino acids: CASRGQGAQPSYEQYF. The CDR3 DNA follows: TGCGCCAGCCGTGGACAGGGGGCCCAGCCCTCCTACGAGCAGTACTTC.

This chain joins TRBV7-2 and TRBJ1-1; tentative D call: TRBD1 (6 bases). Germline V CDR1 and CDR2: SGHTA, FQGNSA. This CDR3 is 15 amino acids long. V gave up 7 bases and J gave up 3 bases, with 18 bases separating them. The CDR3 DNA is TGTGCCAGCACCGAGGGGGGGCCGCGGGACACTGAAGCTTTCTTT. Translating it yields CASTEGGPRDTEAFF. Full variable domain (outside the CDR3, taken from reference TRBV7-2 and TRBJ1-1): GAGVSQSPSNKVTEKGKDVELRCDPISGHTALYWYRQSLGQGLEFLIYFQGNSAPDKSGLPSDRFSAERTGGSVSTLTIQRTQQEDSAVYLCASTEGGPRDTEAFFGQGTRLTVV.

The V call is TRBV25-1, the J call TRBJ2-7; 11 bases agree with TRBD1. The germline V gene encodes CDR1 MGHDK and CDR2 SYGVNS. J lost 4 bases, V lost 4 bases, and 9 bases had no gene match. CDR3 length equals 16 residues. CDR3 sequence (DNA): TGTGCCAGCAGTGGACGACAGGGACAGGGGGTTTACGAGCAGTACTTC. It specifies CASSGRQGQGVYEQYF.

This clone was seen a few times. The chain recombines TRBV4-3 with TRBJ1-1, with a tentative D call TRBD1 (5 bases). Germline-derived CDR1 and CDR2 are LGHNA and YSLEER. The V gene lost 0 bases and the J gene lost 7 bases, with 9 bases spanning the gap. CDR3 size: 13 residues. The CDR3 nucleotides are TGCGCCAGCAGCCAAGAAAGGGGTGGTGAAGCTTTCTTT. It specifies CASSQERGGEAFF.

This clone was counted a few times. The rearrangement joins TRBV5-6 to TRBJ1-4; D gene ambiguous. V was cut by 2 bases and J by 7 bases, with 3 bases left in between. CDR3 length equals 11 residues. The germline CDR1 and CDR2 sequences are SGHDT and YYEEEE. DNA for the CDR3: TGTGCCAGCAGCTTCGGTGAAAAACTGTTTTTT. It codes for CASSFGEKLFF.

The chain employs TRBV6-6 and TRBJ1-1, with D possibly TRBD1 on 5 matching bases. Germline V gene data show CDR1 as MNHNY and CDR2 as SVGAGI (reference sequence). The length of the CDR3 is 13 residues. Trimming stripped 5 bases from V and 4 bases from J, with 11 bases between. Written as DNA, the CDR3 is TGTGCCAGCAGTCCTTCTCAGGGCACTGAAGCTTTCTTT. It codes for CASSPSQGTEAFF.

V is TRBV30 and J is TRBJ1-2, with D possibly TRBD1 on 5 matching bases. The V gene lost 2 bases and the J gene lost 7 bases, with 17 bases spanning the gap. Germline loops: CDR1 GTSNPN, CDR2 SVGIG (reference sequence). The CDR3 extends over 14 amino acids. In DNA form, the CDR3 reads TGTGCCTGGAGTCCTCGGGAGGGGTTTGGTGGCTACACCTTC. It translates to CAWSPREGFGGYTF.